The present T cell receptor (beta chain) was sequenced within a study of blood T cell repertoires in COVID-19. Study information: The study drew acute and convalescent COVID-19 samples from the United States, Italy and Spain. PBMCs, B-cell-depleted T cells, or T cells provided the cDNA or gDNA that made up the material.

This clone appeared once. Sequenced by immunoSEQ multiplex PCR; TCRdb stores in-frame clones only, minus some. The sample holds roughly 100,000 clones, about four fifths seen once. The clonotype was recovered from a woman of 80 years or more with active or convalescent COVID-19. Sample: peripheral blood.

This CDR3 is CASSFEPQETQYF. CDR3 sequence (DNA): TGTGCCAGCAGCTTTGAGCCTCAAGAGACCCAGTACTTC. The chain has TRBV7-2 and TRBJ2-5; D is unclear. Trimming took 3 bases from V and 2 from J, leaving 7 bases between them. Germline values: CDR1 SGHTA, CDR2 FQGNSA. The CDR3 has 13 residues.